This TCR beta chain was sequenced during a study of T-cell memory formation after mild COVID-19. Constant-segment primers were used for 5'RACE, and the resulting TCR alpha and TCR beta cDNA libraries carried sample barcodes and UMIs. TCRdb analysed the 5' RACE reads with MiXCR anew, one entry per CDR3 protein. The sample consists of fewer than 50,000 distinct CDR3 sequences, roughly 12% of them appearing once. This clonotype showed up many times. This TCR was sampled from a man younger than 30 who had mild COVID-19 (a few samples of this study predate the infection). Cell type and time point are not known. Sample: PBMCs or a T cell subset sorted from them (not recorded which).

This chain's CDR3 is CASSRGGGPHPSTDTQYF. The DNA for the CDR3 is TGCGCCAGCTCTAGAGGCGGGGGGCCCCATCCTAGCACAGATACGCAGTATTTT. The V gene is TRBV10-2, the J gene TRBJ2-3; TRBD2 matches 8 bases. The CDR3 extends over 18 amino acids. CDR1 is WSHSY and CDR2 is SAAADI in the germline V gene. V lost 8 bases to trimming and J lost 0 bases; unmatched junction nucleotides: 16.